This TCR beta chain was captured in a study of CD4+ T cells in melanoma. General study findings and limits: In melanoma, neoantigen-specific CD4+ T cells reportedly differed in differentiation state.

The V end was cut by 8 bases, the J end by 3 bases, with 14 bases between. Germline V gene lookup returns CDR1 SNHLY and CDR2 FYNNEI. The CDR3 loop spans 13 amino acids. With regard to this clone: The antigen is undetermined.

Only in-frame clones appear in the TCRdb table, and some are missing; sequencing was by immunoSEQ multiplex PCR. Counted here are 10,000 to 13,000 clones, roughly three quarters occurring once; the ten biggest clones make up roughly 10%. The chain recombines TRBV2 with TRBJ2-7, with D unclear. The sequencing input was cells from a culture (not recorded whether cultured in vitro). The receptor comes from a human donor with melanoma. The DNA of the CDR3 is TGTGCCAGCGCGATCCCCCTAAGCTACGAGCAGTACTTC. It encodes CASAIPLSYEQYF.